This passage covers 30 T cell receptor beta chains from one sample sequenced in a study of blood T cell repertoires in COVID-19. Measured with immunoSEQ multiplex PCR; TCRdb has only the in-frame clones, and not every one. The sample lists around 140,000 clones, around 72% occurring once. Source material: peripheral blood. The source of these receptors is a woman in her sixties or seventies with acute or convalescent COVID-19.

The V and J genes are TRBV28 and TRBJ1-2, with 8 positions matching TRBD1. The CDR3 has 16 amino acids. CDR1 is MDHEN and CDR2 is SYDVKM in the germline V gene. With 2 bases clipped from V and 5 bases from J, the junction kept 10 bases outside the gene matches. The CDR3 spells CASSLRNQGAIYGYTF. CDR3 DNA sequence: TGTGCCAGCAGTTTACGCAACCAGGGGGCAATTTATGGCTACACCTTC.

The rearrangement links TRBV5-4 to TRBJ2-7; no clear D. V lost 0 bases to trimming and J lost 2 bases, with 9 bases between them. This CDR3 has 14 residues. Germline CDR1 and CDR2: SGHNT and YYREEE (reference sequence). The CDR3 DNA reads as TGTGCCAGCAGCTTGGCTCAGGTGCCCTACGAGCAGTACTTC. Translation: CASSLAQVPYEQYF.

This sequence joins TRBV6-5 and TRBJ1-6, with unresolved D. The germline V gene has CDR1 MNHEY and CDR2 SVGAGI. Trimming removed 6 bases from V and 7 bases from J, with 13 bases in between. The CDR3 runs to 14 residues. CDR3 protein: CASRDFGRNSPLHF. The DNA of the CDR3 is TGTGCCAGCAGGGACTTTGGGAGGAATTCACCCCTCCACTTT.

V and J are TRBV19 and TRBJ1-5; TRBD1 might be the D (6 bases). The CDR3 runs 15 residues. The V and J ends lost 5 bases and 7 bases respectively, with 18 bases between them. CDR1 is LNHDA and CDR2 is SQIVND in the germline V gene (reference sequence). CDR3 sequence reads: CASSAYRVYGQPQHF. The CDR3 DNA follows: TGTGCCAGTAGTGCCTACAGGGTATATGGACAGCCCCAGCATTTT.

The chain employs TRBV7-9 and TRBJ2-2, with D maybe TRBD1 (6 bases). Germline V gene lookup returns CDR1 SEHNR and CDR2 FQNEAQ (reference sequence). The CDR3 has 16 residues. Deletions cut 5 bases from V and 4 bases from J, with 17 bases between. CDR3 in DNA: TGTGCCAGCAGCCCAACAGGGCCGGCGGGCACCGGGGAGCTGTTTTTT. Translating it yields CASSPTGPAGTGELFF.

The CDR3: CASRPLDRPFEKLFF. The CDR3 DNA sequence: TGTGCCAGCAGGCCTCTGGACAGACCTTTTGAAAAACTGTTTTTT. V is TRBV27 and J is TRBJ1-4; tentative D call: TRBD1 (6 bases). The CDR3 has 15 residues. V lost 6 bases, J lost 7 bases, and 18 bases lay in between. Germline loops: CDR1 MNHEY, CDR2 SMNVEV (reference sequence).

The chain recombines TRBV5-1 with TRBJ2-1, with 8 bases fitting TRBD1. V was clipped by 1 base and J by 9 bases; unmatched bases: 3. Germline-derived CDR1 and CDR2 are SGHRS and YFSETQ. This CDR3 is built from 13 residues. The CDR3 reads CASSLYQGAEQFF. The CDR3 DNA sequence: TGCGCCAGCAGCTTGTACCAGGGGGCTGAGCAGTTCTTC.

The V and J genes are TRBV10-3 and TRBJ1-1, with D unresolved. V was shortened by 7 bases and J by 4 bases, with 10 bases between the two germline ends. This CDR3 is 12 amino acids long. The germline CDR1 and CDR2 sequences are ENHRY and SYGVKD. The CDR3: CAITSGGTEAFF. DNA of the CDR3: TGTGCCATCACGAGCGGAGGCACTGAAGCTTTCTTT.

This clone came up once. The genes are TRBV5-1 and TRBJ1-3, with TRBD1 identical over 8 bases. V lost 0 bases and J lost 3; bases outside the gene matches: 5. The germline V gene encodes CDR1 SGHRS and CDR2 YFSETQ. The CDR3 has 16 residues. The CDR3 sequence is CASSLDGRGLGNTIYF. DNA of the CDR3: TGCGCCAGCAGCTTGGACGGCAGGGGGCTTGGAAACACCATATATTTT. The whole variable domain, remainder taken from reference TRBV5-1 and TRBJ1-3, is KAGVTQTPRYLIKTRGQQVTLSCSPISGHRSVSWYQQTPGQGLQFLFEYFSETQRNKGNFPGRFSGRQFSNSRSEMNVSTLELGDSALYLCASSLDGRGLGNTIYFGEGSWLTVV.

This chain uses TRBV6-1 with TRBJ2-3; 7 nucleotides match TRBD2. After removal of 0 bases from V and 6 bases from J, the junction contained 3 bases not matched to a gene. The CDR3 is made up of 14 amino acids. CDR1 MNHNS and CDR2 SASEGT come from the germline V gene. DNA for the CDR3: TGTGCCAGCAGTGAAGCGGGAGCGGGGGATACGCAGTATTTT. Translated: CASSEAGAGDTQYF.

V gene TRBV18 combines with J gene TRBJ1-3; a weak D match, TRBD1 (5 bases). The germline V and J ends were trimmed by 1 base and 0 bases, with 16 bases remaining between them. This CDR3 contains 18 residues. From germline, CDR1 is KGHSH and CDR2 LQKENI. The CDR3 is CASSPLIQGTSSGNTIYF. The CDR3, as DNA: TGTGCCAGCTCACCACTCATCCAGGGAACGAGCTCTGGAAACACCATATATTTT.

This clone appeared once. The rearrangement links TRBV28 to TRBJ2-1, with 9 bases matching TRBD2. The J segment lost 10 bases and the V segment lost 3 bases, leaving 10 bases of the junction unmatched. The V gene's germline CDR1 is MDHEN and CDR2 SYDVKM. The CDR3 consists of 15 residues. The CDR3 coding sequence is TGTGCCAGCAGTTTTGGAGCGGGAGGATCGGTAGAGCAGTTCTTC. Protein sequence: CASSFGAGGSVEQFF.

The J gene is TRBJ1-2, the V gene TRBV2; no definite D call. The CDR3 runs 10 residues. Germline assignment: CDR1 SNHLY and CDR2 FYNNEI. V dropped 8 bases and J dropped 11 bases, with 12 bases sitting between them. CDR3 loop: CASGHPTYTF. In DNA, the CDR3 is TGTGCCAGCGGGCACCCCACGTACACCTTC.

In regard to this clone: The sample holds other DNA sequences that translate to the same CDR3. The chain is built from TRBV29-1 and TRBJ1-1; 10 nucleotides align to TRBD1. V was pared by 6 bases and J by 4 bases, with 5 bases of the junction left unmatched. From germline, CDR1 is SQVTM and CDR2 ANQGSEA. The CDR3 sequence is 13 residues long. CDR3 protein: CSVGQGGGTEAFF. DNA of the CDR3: TGCAGCGTCGGACAGGGGGGCGGCACTGAAGCTTTCTTT.

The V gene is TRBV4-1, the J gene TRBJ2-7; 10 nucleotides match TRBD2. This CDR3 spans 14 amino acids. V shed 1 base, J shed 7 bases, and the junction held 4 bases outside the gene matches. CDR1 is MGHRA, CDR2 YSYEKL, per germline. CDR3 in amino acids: CASSQVSSGREQYF. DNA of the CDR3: TGCGCCAGCAGCCAAGTTTCTAGCGGGAGAGAGCAGTACTTC.

The CDR3 coding sequence is TGTGCCAGCAGGTTAAGACTAGCGGGAGATTCAGATACGCAGTATTTT. It is translated as CASRLRLAGDSDTQYF. The V call is TRBV3-1 (or the pseudogene TRBV3-2), the J call TRBJ2-3, with 12 bases identical to TRBD2. The CDR3 covers 16 residues. Germline V gives CDR1 LGHDT, CDR2 YNNKEL (reference sequence). The trim removed 6 bases at V and 4 bases at J, leaving 8 bases unmatched.

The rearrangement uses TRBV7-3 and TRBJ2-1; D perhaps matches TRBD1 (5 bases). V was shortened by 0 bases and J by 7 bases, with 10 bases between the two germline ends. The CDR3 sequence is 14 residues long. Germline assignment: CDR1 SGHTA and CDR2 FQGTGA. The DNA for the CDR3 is TGTGCCAGCAGCTTAACCAGGGCGAGGAATGAGCAGTTCTTC. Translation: CASSLTRARNEQFF.

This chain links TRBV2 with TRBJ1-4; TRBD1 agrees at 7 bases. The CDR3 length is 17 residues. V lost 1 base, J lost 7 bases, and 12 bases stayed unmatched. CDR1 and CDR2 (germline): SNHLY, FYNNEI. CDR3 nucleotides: TGTGCCAGCAGTGAAGAGCCCCCAGGCAGGGGGAGTGAAAAACTGTTTTTT. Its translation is CASSEEPPGRGSEKLFF.

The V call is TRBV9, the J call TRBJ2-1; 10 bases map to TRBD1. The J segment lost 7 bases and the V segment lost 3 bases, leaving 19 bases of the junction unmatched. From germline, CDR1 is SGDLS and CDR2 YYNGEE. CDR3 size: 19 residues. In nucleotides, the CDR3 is TGTGCCAGCAGCGCCCTGGGGGGTGGGAGACAGGGGGCGCGGAATGAGCAGTTCTTC. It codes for CASSALGGGRQGARNEQFF.

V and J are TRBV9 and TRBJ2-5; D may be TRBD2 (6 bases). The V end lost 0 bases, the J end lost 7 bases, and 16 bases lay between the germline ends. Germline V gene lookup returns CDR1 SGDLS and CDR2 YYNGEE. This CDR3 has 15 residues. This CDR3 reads CASSVAGTSRGTQYF. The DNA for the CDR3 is TGTGCCAGCAGCGTAGCAGGGACTTCGAGAGGGACCCAGTACTTC.

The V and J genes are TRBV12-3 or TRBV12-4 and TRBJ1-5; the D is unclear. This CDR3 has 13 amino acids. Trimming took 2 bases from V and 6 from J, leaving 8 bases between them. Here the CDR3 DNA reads TGTGCCAGCAGTTTAACGGTTTTTCAGCCCCAGCATTTT. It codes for CASSLTVFQPQHF.

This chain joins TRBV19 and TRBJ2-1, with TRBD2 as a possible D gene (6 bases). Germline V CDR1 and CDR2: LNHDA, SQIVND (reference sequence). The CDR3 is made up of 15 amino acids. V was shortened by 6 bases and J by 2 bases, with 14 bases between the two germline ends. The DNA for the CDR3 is TGTGCCAGTAGGCACTTAGCGGAGGCCTACAATGAGCAGTTCTTC. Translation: CASRHLAEAYNEQFF. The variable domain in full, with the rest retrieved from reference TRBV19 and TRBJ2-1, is DGGITQSPKYLFRKEGQNVTLSCEQNLNHDAMYWYRQDPGQGLRLIYYSQIVNDFQKGDIAEGYSVSREKKESFPLTVTSAQKNPTAFYLCASRHLAEAYNEQFFGPGTRLTVL.

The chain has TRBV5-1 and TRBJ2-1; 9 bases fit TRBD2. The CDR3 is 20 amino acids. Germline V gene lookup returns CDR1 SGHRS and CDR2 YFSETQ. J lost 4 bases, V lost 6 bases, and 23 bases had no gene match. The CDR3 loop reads CASKGKGTSQSGGYYNEQFF. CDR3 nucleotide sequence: TGCGCCAGCAAGGGAAAAGGGACTAGCCAAAGCGGGGGCTATTACAATGAGCAGTTCTTC. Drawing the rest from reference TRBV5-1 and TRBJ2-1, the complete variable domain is KAGVTQTPRYLIKTRGQQVTLSCSPISGHRSVSWYQQTPGQGLQFLFEYFSETQRNKGNFPGRFSGRQFSNSRSEMNVSTLELGDSALYLCASKGKGTSQSGGYYNEQFFGPGTRLTVL.

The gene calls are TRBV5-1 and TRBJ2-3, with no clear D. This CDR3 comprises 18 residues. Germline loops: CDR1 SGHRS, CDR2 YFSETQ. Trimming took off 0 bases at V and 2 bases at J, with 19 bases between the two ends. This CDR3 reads CASSLGLLGVATTDTQYF. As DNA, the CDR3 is TGCGCCAGCAGCTTGGGGTTGCTAGGTGTCGCGACCACAGATACGCAGTATTTT.

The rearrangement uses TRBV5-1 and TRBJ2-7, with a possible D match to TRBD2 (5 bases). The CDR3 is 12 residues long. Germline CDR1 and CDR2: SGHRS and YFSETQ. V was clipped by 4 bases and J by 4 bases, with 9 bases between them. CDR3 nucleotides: TGCGCCAGCAGCGGGAGCGGATACGAGCAGTACTTC. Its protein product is CASSGSGYEQYF. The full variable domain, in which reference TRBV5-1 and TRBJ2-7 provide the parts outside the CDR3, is KAGVTQTPRYLIKTRGQQVTLSCSPISGHRSVSWYQQTPGQGLQFLFEYFSETQRNKGNFPGRFSGRQFSNSRSEMNVSTLELGDSALYLCASSGSGYEQYFGPGTRLTVT.

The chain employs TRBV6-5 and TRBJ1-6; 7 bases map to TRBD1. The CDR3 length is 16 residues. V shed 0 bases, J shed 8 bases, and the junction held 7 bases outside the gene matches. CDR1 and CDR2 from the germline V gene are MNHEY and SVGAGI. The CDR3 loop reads CASSYSGGQSYSPLHF. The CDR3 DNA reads TGTGCCAGCAGTTACTCCGGGGGACAGAGCTATTCACCCCTCCACTTT.

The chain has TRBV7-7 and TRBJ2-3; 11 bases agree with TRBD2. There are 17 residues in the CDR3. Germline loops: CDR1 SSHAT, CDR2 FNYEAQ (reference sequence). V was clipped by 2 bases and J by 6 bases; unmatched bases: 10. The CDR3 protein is CASSLHIAGGPLDTQYF. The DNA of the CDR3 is TGTGCCAGCAGCTTACACATAGCGGGAGGGCCGTTGGATACGCAGTATTTT.

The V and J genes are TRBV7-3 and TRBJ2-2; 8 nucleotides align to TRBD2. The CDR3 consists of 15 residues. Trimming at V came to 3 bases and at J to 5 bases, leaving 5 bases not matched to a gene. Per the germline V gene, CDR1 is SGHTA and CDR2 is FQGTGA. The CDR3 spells CASSLSGSGTGELFF. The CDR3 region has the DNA TGTGCCAGCAGCTTGAGCGGGAGCGGAACCGGGGAGCTGTTTTTT.

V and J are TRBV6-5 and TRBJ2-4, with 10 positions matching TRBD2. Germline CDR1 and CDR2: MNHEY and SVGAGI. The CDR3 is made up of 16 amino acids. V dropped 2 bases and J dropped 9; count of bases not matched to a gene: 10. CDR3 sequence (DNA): TGTGCCAGCAGTTACCGGTCTAGCGGGAGTCATATCATTCAGTACTTC. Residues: CASSYRSSGSHIIQYF.

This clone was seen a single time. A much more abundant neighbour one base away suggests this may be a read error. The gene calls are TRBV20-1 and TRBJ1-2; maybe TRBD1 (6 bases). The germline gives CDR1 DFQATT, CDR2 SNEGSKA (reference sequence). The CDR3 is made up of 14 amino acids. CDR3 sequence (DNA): TGCAATGCTAGTGGGGGGGGCGCTGGCTATGGCTACACCTTC. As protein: CNASGGGAGYGYTF.